One TCR beta chain is described in this entry. A multiplex PCR was run with 60 Vbeta primers and 13 Jbeta primers. Some clones are missing from TCRdb's copy, which holds only in-frame ones; the method was immunoSEQ multiplex PCR. The table has approximately 120,000 clones, 83% seen once; the top ten hold more than 3.5%. The data stem from a study of cytomegalovirus exposure and HLA in healthy donors. CDR1 and CDR2 (germline): PRHDT, FYEKMQ (reference sequence). Unmatched junction bases numbered 7, after V lost 6 bases and J lost 1 base. The CDR3 is made up of 16 amino acids. The chain recombines TRBV13 with TRBJ2-1, with 9 bases identical to TRBD2. The sequenced sample consisted of PBMCs. This TCR was sampled from a woman between 35 and 50 years old in good health and CMV-seropositive. CDR3 sequence: CASRPIAGESYNEQFF. The CDR3 bases are TGTGCCAGCAGACCAATAGCGGGAGAGTCCTACAATGAGCAGTTCTTC.